Listed below are T cell receptor beta chains from one sample, sequenced in a study of blood T cell repertoires in COVID-19. This table comes from immunoSEQ multiplex PCR, and its TCRdb copy is limited to in-frame clones, with some not included. The data contain about 150,000 clones, about 89% of them singletons. The sample taken for sequencing was peripheral blood. These receptor sequences come from a man in his sixties with active or convalescent COVID-19. CDR3s include the opening cysteine and the closing phenylalanine or tryptophan. Fields, in order: J gene, D gene, V gene, CDR3 length, clone size, CDR3 protein, CDR3 DNA. D genes are given only for firm matches. Clone size is stated in some rows and not others, as once, few, many or a class when expanded.

TRBJ1-3	TRBD1	TRBV5-4	13	.	CASSNRGGNTIYF	TGTGCCAGCAGCAACAGGGGTGGAAACACCATATATTTT
TRBJ2-1	TRBD2	TRBV2	15	.	CASRSQRGGSNEQFF	TGTGCCAGCAGAAGTCAGCGGGGGGGCAGTAATGAGCAGTTCTTC
TRBJ1-4	.	TRBV7-6	13	.	CASSSWDNEKLFF	TGTGCCAGCAGCTCCTGGGACAACGAAAAACTGTTTTTT
TRBJ1-2	.	TRBV12-2	17	.	CASRLGGYRGARYGYTF	TGTGCAAGTCGCTTAGGGGGTTACCGGGGGGCGAGATATGGCTACACCTTC
TRBJ1-4	.	TRBV4-3	15	.	CASSRRTEANEKLFF	TGCGCCAGCAGCCGACGGACTGAGGCTAATGAAAAACTGTTTTTT
TRBJ2-4	TRBD1	TRBV7-9	14	.	CASSLLDRENIQYF	TGTGCCAGCAGCTTGTTGGACAGGGAAAACATTCAGTACTTC
TRBJ2-7	.	TRBV7-2	15	.	CASSLDVGPTYEQYF	TGTGCCAGCAGCTTAGATGTGGGGCCGACCTACGAGCAGTACTTC
TRBJ2-7	.	TRBV28	16	.	CASMGSTGLRRGEQYF	TGTGCCAGCATGGGTAGCACTGGACTAAGGAGGGGAGAGCAGTACTTC
TRBJ2-7	.	TRBV7-9	19	.	CASSLAGDFGGTFAYEQYF	TGTGCCAGCAGCTTAGCCGGTGATTTCGGGGGAACTTTTGCCTACGAGCAGTACTTC
TRBJ1-1	.	TRBV11-2	15	.	CASSPSRAYTTEAFF	TGTGCCAGCAGCCCCTCGAGGGCGTATACCACTGAAGCTTTCTTT
TRBJ1-6	TRBD1	TRBV28	16	.	CASSTDRAQRGSPLHF	TGTGCCAGCAGTACCGACAGGGCACAGCGAGGATCACCCCTCCACTTT
TRBJ1-4	TRBD1	TRBV27	14	once	CASSPRGRGEKLFF	TGTGCCAGCAGTCCCAGGGGGCGTGGTGAAAAACTGTTTTTT
TRBJ2-7	.	TRBV24-1	14	.	CATSDRGTPGEQYF	TGTGCCACCAGTGACCGGGGGACTCCGGGCGAGCAGTACTTC
TRBJ2-7	TRBD2	TRBV5-4	15	.	CASSLVPSGSYEQYF	TGTGCCAGCAGCTTGGTCCCTAGCGGGAGTTACGAGCAGTACTTC
TRBJ1-4	.	TRBV4-1	14	.	CASSQGGVNEKLFF	TGCGCCAGCAGCCAAGGGGGGGTTAATGAAAAACTGTTTTTT
TRBJ2-1	.	TRBV7-3	16	.	CASSARQARSYNEQFF	TGTGCCAGCAGCGCCCGACAGGCCCGCTCCTACAATGAGCAGTTCTTC
TRBJ1-1	TRBD1	TRBV5-6	16	.	CASKYLGGGLGTEAFF	TGTGCCAGCAAATACCTCGGAGGGGGCCTTGGAACTGAAGCTTTCTTT
TRBJ2-1	TRBD2	TRBV5-1	16	.	CASSSTGTSAYNEQFF	TGCGCCAGCAGCAGCACCGGGACTAGCGCCTACAATGAGCAGTTCTTC
TRBJ1-2	TRBD1	TRBV6-5	14	.	CASTRQGIINGYTF	TGTGCCAGCACAAGACAGGGGATTATCAATGGCTACACCTTC
TRBJ2-1	.	TRBV4-2	21	.	CASTPGTGGSGRVNSYNEQFF	TGTGCCTCCACCCCCGGGACAGGGGGTAGCGGGAGGGTTAACTCCTACAATGAGCAGTTCTTC
TRBJ2-7	TRBD1	TRBV19	14	.	CASSEQGASREQYF	TGTGCCAGTAGTGAACAGGGGGCATCTCGGGAGCAGTACTTC
TRBJ2-7	TRBD2	TRBV2	15	once	CASKNGTSGGHEQYF	TGTGCCAGCAAAAACGGGACTAGCGGGGGCCACGAGCAGTACTTC